The clone carrying this T cell receptor beta chain was counted once. As yet, its antigen is unknown. MiXCR, applied by TCRdb to the reads, yields one record per CDR3 protein. The sample lists some 920,000 distinct CDR3 sequences, 31% seen once, with around an eighth in the top ten. Germline values: CDR1 MDHEN, CDR2 SYDVKM. V shed 7 bases and J shed 6 bases, with 19 bases lying between them. The CDR3 length is 14 residues. The entry originates in a study of T cell repertoires in cytomegalovirus infection. Study context: Epitope selection comprised recently identified HLA-C-restricted CMV epitopes and well-studied HLA-B-restricted CMV epitopes. Matching HLA type, along with CMV infection, was indicated by public TCR beta signatures. Study-level points and caveats: HLA-C-restricted, CMV-specific TCR beta clonotypes were dominant ex vivo. CMV carriers with the relevant HLA were identified by cumulative public TCR beta family frequency.

The rearrangement uses TRBV28 and TRBJ2-7; maybe TRBD2 (6 bases). The source of this sequence is a human donor in good health (CMV status not recorded). Some clones in this sample may be carry-over from other donors' samples. The sequences come from cultured CD8+ T cells from PBMCs, collected from culture after CMV antigen stimulation. This CDR3 reads CASICGELPIEQYV. In DNA, the CDR3 is TGTGCCAGCATTTGCGGGGAATTACCGATCGAGCAGTACGTC.